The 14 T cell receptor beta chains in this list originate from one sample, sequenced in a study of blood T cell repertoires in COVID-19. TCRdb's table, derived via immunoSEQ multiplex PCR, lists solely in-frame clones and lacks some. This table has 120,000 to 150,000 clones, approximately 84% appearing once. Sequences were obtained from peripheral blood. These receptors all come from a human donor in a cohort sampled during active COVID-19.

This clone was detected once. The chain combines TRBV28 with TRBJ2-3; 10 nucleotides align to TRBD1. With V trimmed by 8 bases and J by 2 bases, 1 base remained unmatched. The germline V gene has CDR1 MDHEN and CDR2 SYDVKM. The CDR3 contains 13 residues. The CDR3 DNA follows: TGTGCCAGCGGGACAGGGGACACAGATACGCAGTATTTT. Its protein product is CASGTGDTDTQYF.

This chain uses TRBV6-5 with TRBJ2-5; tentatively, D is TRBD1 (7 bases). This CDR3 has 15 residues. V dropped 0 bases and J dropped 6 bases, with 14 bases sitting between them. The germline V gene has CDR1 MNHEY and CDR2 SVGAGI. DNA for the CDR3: TGTGCCAGCAGTTACTCGATCCCAGGGGGGAAGACCCAGTACTTC. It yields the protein CASSYSIPGGKTQYF.

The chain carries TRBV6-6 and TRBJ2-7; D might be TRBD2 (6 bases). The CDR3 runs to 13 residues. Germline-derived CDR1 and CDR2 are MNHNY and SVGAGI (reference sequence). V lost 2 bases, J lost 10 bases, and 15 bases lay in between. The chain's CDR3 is CASSYDAGRIQYV. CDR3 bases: TGTGCCAGCAGTTACGACGCAGGGAGGATCCAGTACGTC.

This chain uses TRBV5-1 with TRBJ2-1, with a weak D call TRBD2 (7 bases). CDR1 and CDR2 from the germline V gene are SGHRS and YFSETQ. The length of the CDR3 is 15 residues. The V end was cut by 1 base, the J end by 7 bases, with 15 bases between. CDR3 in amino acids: CASSLMGGAGNEQFF. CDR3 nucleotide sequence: TGCGCCAGCAGCTTGATGGGGGGGGCCGGGAATGAGCAGTTCTTC.

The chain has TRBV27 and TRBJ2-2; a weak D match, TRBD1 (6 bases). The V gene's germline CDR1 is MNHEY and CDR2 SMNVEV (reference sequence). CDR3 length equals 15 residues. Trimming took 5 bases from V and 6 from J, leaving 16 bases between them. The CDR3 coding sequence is TGTGCCAGCAGTCCAATGACAGGCCTTGCCGGGGAGCTGTTTTTT. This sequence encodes CASSPMTGLAGELFF.

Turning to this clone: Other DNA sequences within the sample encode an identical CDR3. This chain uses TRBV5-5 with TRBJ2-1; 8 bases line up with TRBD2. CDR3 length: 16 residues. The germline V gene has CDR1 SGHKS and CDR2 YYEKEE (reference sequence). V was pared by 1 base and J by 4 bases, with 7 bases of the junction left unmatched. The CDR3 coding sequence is TGTGCCAGCAGCTTGTTTTCGGGGGGGCCATACAATGAGCAGTTCTTC. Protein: CASSLFSGGPYNEQFF.

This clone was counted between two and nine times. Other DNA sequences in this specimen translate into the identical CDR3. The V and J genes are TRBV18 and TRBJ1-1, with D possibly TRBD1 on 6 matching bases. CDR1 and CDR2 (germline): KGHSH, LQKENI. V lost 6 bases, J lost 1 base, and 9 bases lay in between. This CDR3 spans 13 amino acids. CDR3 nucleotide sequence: TGTGCCAGCTCCCTACAGGGGAACACTGAAGCTTTCTTT. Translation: CASSLQGNTEAFF.

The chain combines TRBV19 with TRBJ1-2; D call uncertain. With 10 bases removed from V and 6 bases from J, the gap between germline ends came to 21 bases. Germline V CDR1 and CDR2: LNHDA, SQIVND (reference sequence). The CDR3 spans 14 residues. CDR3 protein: CATNYIPWADGYTF. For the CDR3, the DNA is TGTGCCACGAATTATATTCCCTGGGCCGATGGCTACACCTTC.

The CDR3 sequence: CASSPRARETQYF. CDR3 in DNA: TGTGCCAGCTCACCGAGGGCGCGGGAGACCCAGTACTTC. The gene calls are TRBV18 and TRBJ2-5; maybe TRBD2 (5 bases). The germline gives CDR1 KGHSH, CDR2 LQKENI. V lost 3 bases, J lost 5 bases, and 10 bases lay in between. CDR3 length: 13 amino acids.

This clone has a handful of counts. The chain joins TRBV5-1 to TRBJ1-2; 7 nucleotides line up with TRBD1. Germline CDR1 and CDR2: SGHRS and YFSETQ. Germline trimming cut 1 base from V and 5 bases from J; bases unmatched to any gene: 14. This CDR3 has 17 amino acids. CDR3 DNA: TGCGCCAGCAGCTTGAGGGCAGGGGGTGAGAAACTGTATGGCTACACCTTC. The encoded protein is CASSLRAGGEKLYGYTF.

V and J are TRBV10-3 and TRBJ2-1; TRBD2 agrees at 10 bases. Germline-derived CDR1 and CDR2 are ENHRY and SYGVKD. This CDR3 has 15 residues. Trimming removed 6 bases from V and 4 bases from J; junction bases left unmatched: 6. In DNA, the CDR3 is TGTGCCATCAGCGATAGCGGGGGGACTTACAATGAGCAGTTCTTC. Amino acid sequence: CAISDSGGTYNEQFF.

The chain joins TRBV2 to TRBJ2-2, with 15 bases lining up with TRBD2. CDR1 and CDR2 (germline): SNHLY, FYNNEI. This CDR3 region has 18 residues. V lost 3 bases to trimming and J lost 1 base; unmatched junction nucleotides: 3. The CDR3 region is CASSEGLAGGGNTGELFF. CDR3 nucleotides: TGTGCCAGCAGTGAGGGACTAGCGGGAGGAGGGAACACCGGGGAGCTGTTTTTT.

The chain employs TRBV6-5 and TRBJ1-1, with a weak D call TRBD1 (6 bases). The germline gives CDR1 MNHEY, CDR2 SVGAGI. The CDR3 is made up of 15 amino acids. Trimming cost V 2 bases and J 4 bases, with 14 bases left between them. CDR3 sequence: CASSYTRGAVTEAFF. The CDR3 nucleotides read TGTGCCAGCAGTTACACCCGGGGGGCAGTCACTGAAGCTTTCTTT.

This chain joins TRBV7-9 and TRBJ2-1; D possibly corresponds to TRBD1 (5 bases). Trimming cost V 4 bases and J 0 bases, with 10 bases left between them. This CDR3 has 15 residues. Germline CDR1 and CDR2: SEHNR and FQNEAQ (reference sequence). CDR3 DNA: TGTGCCAGCAGCTCACAGGAGAGCTCCTACAATGAGCAGTTCTTC. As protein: CASSSQESSYNEQFF. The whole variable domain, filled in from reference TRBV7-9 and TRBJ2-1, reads DTGVSQNPRHKITKRGQNVTFRCDPISEHNRLYWYRQTLGQGPEFLTYFQNEAQLEKSRLLSDRFSAERPKGSFSTLEIQRTEQGDSAMYLCASSSQESSYNEQFFGPGTRLTVL.